Below, 27 T cell receptor beta chains from the same sample are listed, as sequenced in a study of cytomegalovirus exposure and HLA in healthy donors. Data came from immunoSEQ multiplex PCR; TCRdb stores just in-frame clones and leaves some out. The table has about 400,000 clones, roughly 88% seen once; the top ten hold 0.83%. Input material: PBMCs. Receptors were obtained from a woman between 18 and 30 years old in good health and CMV-seronegative.

The genes are TRBV18 and TRBJ2-7, with 7 positions matching TRBD2. The J segment lost 7 bases and the V segment lost 0 bases, leaving 9 bases of the junction unmatched. The CDR3 contains 15 residues. The germline V gene has CDR1 KGHSH and CDR2 LQKENI. The CDR3 nucleotides are TGTGCCAGCTCACCACCCGGGGGGTCCGGATGGGAGCAGTACTTC. Its protein product is CASSPPGGSGWEQYF.

The J gene is TRBJ2-2, the V gene TRBV7-7; D is possibly TRBD2 (5 bases). The CDR3 runs 18 residues. The germline V and J ends were trimmed by 5 bases and 0 bases, with 19 bases remaining between them. The germline V gene encodes CDR1 SSHAT and CDR2 FNYEAQ (reference sequence). CDR3 in amino acids: CASSQGGRTSANTGELFF. CDR3 sequence (DNA): TGTGCCAGCAGCCAAGGAGGCCGGACCTCCGCGAACACCGGGGAGCTGTTTTTT.

The V and J genes are TRBV6-1 and TRBJ1-2; D unclear. Per the germline V gene, CDR1 is MNHNS and CDR2 is SASEGT. This CDR3 has 15 amino acids. V gave up 6 bases and J gave up 5 bases, with 19 bases separating them. CDR3 in DNA: TGTGCCAGCAGCGACCCGTACTCGGGGTGGTATGGCTACACCTTC. As protein: CASSDPYSGWYGYTF.

This clone appeared once. This rearrangement joins TRBV4-1 to TRBJ1-1; TRBD1 matches 9 bases. The ends lost 1 base at V and 4 bases at J; junction bases unmatched: 16. Germline V gives CDR1 MGHRA, CDR2 YSYEKL. This CDR3 has 19 amino acids. Written as DNA, the CDR3 is TGCGCCAGCAGCCAAGGAATTGGACAGGGGACGGTTCGTGGCACTGAAGCTTTCTTT. Translation gives CASSQGIGQGTVRGTEAFF.

The J gene is TRBJ2-1, the V gene TRBV15, with D perhaps TRBD2 (6 bases). Germline V gives CDR1 LNHNV, CDR2 YYDKDF (reference sequence). This CDR3 region has 12 residues. Trimming stripped 5 bases from V and 10 bases from J, with 12 bases between. The CDR3 DNA is TGTGCCACCAGCGCCCAAGGGAGGGAGCAGTTCTTC. It translates to CATSAQGREQFF.

This clone has only one observation. The chain recombines TRBV6-1 with TRBJ1-2; TRBD1 aligns across 8 bases. The CDR3 length is 16 residues. V was clipped by 1 base and J by 6 bases; unmatched bases: 10. CDR1 is MNHNS and CDR2 is SASEGT in the germline V gene. The CDR3 is CASSEEAGGFQNGYTF. As DNA, the CDR3 is TGTGCCAGCAGTGAAGAGGCAGGGGGCTTTCAGAATGGCTACACCTTC.

V usage is TRBV5-4 and J usage is TRBJ2-5, with D unresolved. The CDR3 extends over 14 amino acids. The germline gives CDR1 SGHNT, CDR2 YYREEE (reference sequence). V gave up 1 base and J gave up 5 bases, with 12 bases separating them. The CDR3, as DNA: TGTGCCAGCAGCTTGACAGCCCCCAAGGAGACCCAGTACTTC. Translation gives CASSLTAPKETQYF.

The chain has TRBV5-6 and TRBJ1-2, with unresolved D. V was pared by 2 bases and J by 4 bases, with 9 bases between. CDR1 and CDR2 from the germline V gene are SGHDT and YYEEEE. The length of the CDR3 is 13 residues. CDR3 nucleotide sequence: TGTGCCAGCAGCTTAGGAGCCCCCTATGGCTACACCTTC. Its translation is CASSLGAPYGYTF.

CDR3 in DNA: TGTGCCAGCAGTGGCGGGACAGGGTCATACGAGCAGTACTTC. This translates into CASSGGTGSYEQYF. This rearrangement joins TRBV27 to TRBJ2-7, with 9 nucleotides matching TRBD1. The V and J ends lost 5 bases and 4 bases, in that order; junction bases with no gene match: 6. The CDR3 is 14 amino acids. Germline CDR1 MNHEY, CDR2 SMNVEV (reference sequence).

The rearrangement joins TRBV19 to TRBJ2-2; D perhaps matches TRBD1 (6 bases). The germline V and J ends were trimmed by 10 bases and 3 bases, with 18 bases remaining between them. The germline V gene has CDR1 LNHDA and CDR2 SQIVND (reference sequence). CDR3 length: 15 amino acids. The CDR3 sequence is CATLRTATYTGELFF. The DNA for the CDR3 is TGTGCCACTCTTAGGACAGCTACTTACACCGGGGAGCTGTTTTTT.

The V call is TRBV4-2, the J call TRBJ2-5, with 13 bases fitting TRBD2. With 1 base clipped from V and 0 bases from J, the junction kept 5 bases outside the gene matches. Germline loops: CDR1 LGHNA, CDR2 YNFKEQ. The CDR3 runs to 18 residues. In DNA, the CDR3 is TGTGCCAGCAGCCAAGGACTAGCGGGGGGCCAGTACCAAGAGACCCAGTACTTC. Protein: CASSQGLAGGQYQETQYF.

The chain uses TRBV9 and TRBJ2-7, with 8 bases matching TRBD1. The trim removed 4 bases at V and 3 bases at J, leaving 9 bases unmatched. This CDR3 comprises 15 residues. The germline V gene has CDR1 SGDLS and CDR2 YYNGEE. The CDR3 loop reads CASSPWTGLDYEQYF. As DNA, the CDR3 is TGTGCCAGCAGCCCCTGGACAGGGTTGGACTACGAGCAGTACTTC.

The V call is TRBV28, the J call TRBJ1-5, with no clear D. This CDR3 comprises 14 residues. Germline assignment: CDR1 MDHEN and CDR2 SYDVKM. Trimming removed 1 base at V and 3 bases at J, with 7 bases between. CDR3 loop: CASSLFRANQPQHF. In DNA form, the CDR3 reads TGTGCCAGCAGTTTATTTAGAGCCAATCAGCCCCAGCATTTT.

The rearrangement joins TRBV5-1 to TRBJ2-1; TRBD2 matches at 13 bases. CDR3 length equals 14 residues. J was trimmed by 4 bases and V by 9 bases; bases with no gene match: 4. Looked up from germline, CDR1 is SGHRS and CDR2 is YFSETQ. The CDR3 here is CATRLAGGYNEQFF. CDR3 nucleotides: TGCGCCACCAGACTAGCGGGAGGATACAATGAGCAGTTCTTC.

The chain combines TRBV6-1 with TRBJ2-5; the match to TRBD1 covers 7 bases. The ends lost 6 bases at V and 0 bases at J; junction bases unmatched: 7. Germline lookup yields CDR1 MNHNS and CDR2 SASEGT. The length of the CDR3 is 15 residues. This CDR3 is CASRHRGPYQETQYF. CDR3 sequence (DNA): TGTGCCAGCAGGCACAGGGGTCCGTACCAAGAGACCCAGTACTTC.

J is TRBJ2-1 and V is TRBV30, with D possibly TRBD1 on 5 matching bases. There are 13 residues in the CDR3. V lost 5 bases and J 7 bases, leaving 15 bases between the germline ends. The germline V gene has CDR1 GTSNPN and CDR2 SVGIG (reference sequence). CDR3 region: CAWGLGRWNEQFF. The CDR3 bases are TGTGCCTGGGGCCTGGGGCGGTGGAATGAGCAGTTCTTC.

The rearrangement links TRBV10-3 to TRBJ1-2, with no clear D. V was shortened by 3 bases and J by 8 bases, with 13 bases between the two germline ends. CDR1 is ENHRY and CDR2 is SYGVKD in the germline V gene. This CDR3 has 13 residues. The CDR3 here is CAISEVGAGGYTF. For the CDR3, the DNA is TGTGCCATCAGTGAAGTGGGCGCAGGAGGCTACACCTTC.

The table lists this clone with a count of one. The chain is built from TRBV7-2 and TRBJ2-3; TRBD2 is a possible D gene (6 bases). Germline values: CDR1 SGHTA, CDR2 FQGNSA. Trimming left V 4 bases short and J 6 bases short, with 23 bases between. This CDR3 spans 17 amino acids. The CDR3 is CASSSGRHSARKDTQYF. CDR3 nucleotide sequence: TGTGCCAGCAGCTCTGGGAGGCATAGCGCTAGGAAGGATACGCAGTATTTT.

The rearrangement links TRBV2 to TRBJ2-7; 9 nucleotides align to TRBD2. Germline lookup yields CDR1 SNHLY and CDR2 FYNNEI. The CDR3 covers 14 residues. The V and J ends lost 10 bases and 5 bases, in that order; junction bases with no gene match: 12. CDR3 sequence reads: CATSQAGGRNEQYF. The CDR3 coding sequence is TGTGCCACCTCTCAAGCGGGGGGAAGAAACGAGCAGTACTTC.

The V and J genes are TRBV28 and TRBJ1-1; 8 positions agree with TRBD1. The ends lost 5 bases at V and 6 bases at J; junction bases unmatched: 5. The germline V gene encodes CDR1 MDHEN and CDR2 SYDVKM. This CDR3 has 13 residues. Written as DNA, the CDR3 is TGTGCCAGCAGTCCAGGGGGCACGGCTGAAGCTTTCTTT. It yields the protein CASSPGGTAEAFF.

The genes are TRBV30 and TRBJ1-1; no definite D call. The V end was cut by 4 bases, the J end by 5 bases, with 14 bases between. The CDR3 is made up of 13 amino acids. The germline gives CDR1 GTSNPN, CDR2 SVGIG (reference sequence). This CDR3 is CAWTLMGGTEAFF. The DNA of the CDR3 is TGTGCCTGGACCTTGATGGGAGGGACTGAAGCTTTCTTT. Based on the CDR3 plus reference TRBV30 and TRBJ1-1, the full variable domain is SQTIHQWPATLVQPVGSPLSLECTVEGTSNPNLYWYRQAAGRGLQLLFYSVGIGQISSEVPQNLSASRPQDRQFILSSKKLLLSDSGFYLCAWTLMGGTEAFFGQGTRLTVV.

The chain is built from TRBV29-1 and TRBJ1-2; D gene uncertain. Germline V CDR1 and CDR2: SQVTM, ANQGSEA. This CDR3 has 11 amino acids. Trimming took off 4 bases at V and 8 bases at J, with 11 bases between the two ends. The CDR3 is CSVVSGSGYTF. The CDR3, as DNA: TGCAGCGTTGTATCGGGGAGCGGCTACACCTTC.

This chain joins TRBV6-5 and TRBJ2-6; 7 nucleotides match TRBD1. Trimming at V came to 6 bases and at J to 10 bases, leaving 12 bases not matched to a gene. The CDR3 loop spans 15 amino acids. The V gene's germline CDR1 is MNHEY and CDR2 SVGAGI. CDR3 sequence: CASRPQGQLNNVLTF. The CDR3, as DNA: TGTGCCAGCAGGCCACAGGGGCAACTCAATAACGTCCTGACTTTC.

This clone was seen only once. V and J are TRBV11-2 and TRBJ2-1, with 7 positions matching TRBD2. Germline trimming cut 1 base from V and 9 bases from J; bases unmatched to any gene: 9. The CDR3 loop spans 15 amino acids. Germline assignment: CDR1 SGHAT and CDR2 FQNNGV. The CDR3 loop is CASSLGWREFVEQFF. As DNA, the CDR3 is TGTGCCAGCAGCTTAGGATGGCGGGAGTTTGTTGAGCAGTTCTTC.

The chain joins TRBV19 to TRBJ1-4, with TRBD1 as a possible D gene (5 bases). CDR3 length equals 13 residues. Germline V gene data show CDR1 as LNHDA and CDR2 as SQIVND (reference sequence). V lost 6 bases and J 8 bases, leaving 13 bases between the germline ends. CDR3 region: CASSPREDEKLFF. The CDR3 DNA sequence: TGTGCCAGTAGCCCCAGGGAGGACGAAAAACTGTTTTTT.

The gene calls are TRBV7-9 and TRBJ1-1, with D possibly matching TRBD1 (6 bases). The CDR3 loop spans 15 amino acids. Germline V gene sequence: CDR1 SEHNR, CDR2 FQNEAQ (reference sequence). The V gene lost 5 bases and the J gene lost 1 base, with 14 bases spanning the gap. The CDR3: CASSLTQGPNTEAFF. In DNA form, the CDR3 reads TGTGCCAGCAGCCTGACTCAGGGGCCGAACACTGAAGCTTTCTTT.

The V gene is TRBV5-4, the J gene TRBJ2-1; TRBD2 might be the D (6 bases). In germline, CDR1 is SGHNT, CDR2 YYREEE (reference sequence). The CDR3 contains 14 residues. The V end was cut by 7 bases, the J end by 7 bases, with 18 bases between. The CDR3 region is CASSRERGWNEQFF. The CDR3 DNA follows: TGTGCCAGCTCCCGTGAACGGGGGTGGAATGAGCAGTTCTTC. The full variable domain, with the rest looked up from reference TRBV5-4 and TRBJ2-1, is ETGVTQSPTHLIKTRGQQVTLRCSSQSGHNTVSWYQQALGQGPQFIFQYYREEENGRGNFPPRFSGLQFPNYSSELNVNALELDDSALYLCASSRERGWNEQFFGPGTRLTVL.